These T cell receptor beta chains were read from a single sample in a study of chemoradiotherapy in HPV16-positive cancers. Data came from immunoSEQ multiplex PCR; TCRdb stores just in-frame clones and leaves some out. The sample carries roughly 500 clones, about nine tenths recorded once. The material was tumor tissue, obtained from a patient who underwent chemoradiotherapy. The receptors derive from a human donor with HPV-associated anogenital cancer. The CDR3 runs from the conserved cysteine through the conserved F or W. A D gene is named only where the DNA matches it firmly. Some rows mark clone size as missing; the rest say once, few, many or name a class of expanded clone.

size | D | J | V | CDR3 | DNA
- | TRBD1 | TRBJ1-1 | TRBV25-1 | CASSGGTGWTEAFF | TGTGCCAGCAGTGGTGGGACAGGGTGGACTGAAGCTTTCTTT
- | - | TRBJ1-4 | TRBV30 | CAWSALHGPTNEKLFF | TGTGCCTGGAGTGCCTTGCACGGACCAACTAATGAAAAACTGTTTTTT
- | - | TRBJ2-5 | TRBV7-2 | CASSRVAGKETQYF | TGTGCCAGCAGCAGGGTCGCAGGGAAAGAGACCCAGTACTTC
- | - | TRBJ1-5 | TRBV19 | CASTHLDNLQPQHF | TGTGCCAGTACCCACCTAGACAATCTCCAGCCCCAGCATTTT
- | - | TRBJ2-7 | TRBV6-6 | CASSYTSSYEQYF | TGTGCCAGCAGTTATACTTCCTCCTACGAGCAGTACTTC
- | - | TRBJ2-1 | TRBV28 | CASSLGRWDNEQFF | TGTGCCAGCAGTTTGGGGCGGTGGGACAATGAGCAGTTCTTC
- | - | TRBJ2-7 | TRBV29-1 | CSVLISGLYEQYF | TGCAGCGTTCTTATAAGTGGCCTTTACGAGCAGTACTTC
few | - | TRBJ1-4 | TRBV19 | CASTERLGNEKLFF | TGTGCCAGTACGGAACGCCTTGGCAATGAAAAACTGTTTTTT
- | - | TRBJ1-1 | TRBV28 | CASSGLQGGNTEAFF | TGTGCCAGCAGTGGCCTTCAAGGGGGGAACACTGAAGCTTTCTTT
- | - | TRBJ1-3 | TRBV5-1 | CASSLDQLSGNTIYF | TGCGCCAGCAGCTTGGACCAGCTCTCTGGAAACACCATATATTTT
- | - | TRBJ2-2 | TRBV6-5 | CASRLDRVTGELFF | TGTGCCAGCAGGCTCGACAGAGTCACCGGGGAGCTGTTTTTT
once | - | TRBJ2-1 | TRBV29-1 | CSVEDTGSSYNEQFF | TGCAGCGTTGAAGATACCGGGAGCTCCTACAATGAGCAGTTCTTC
- | TRBD2 | TRBJ2-3 | TRBV10-2 | CASRPAGAPTDTQYF | TGCGCCAGCAGGCCAGCGGGGGCCCCCACAGATACGCAGTATTTT
- | - | TRBJ1-3 | TRBV4-3 | CASSQDAGSAGNTIYF | TGCGCCAGCAGCCAAGATGCGGGTTCGGCTGGAAACACCATATATTTT
- | TRBD1 | TRBJ2-3 | TRBV18 | CASSRATGGDTQYF | TGTGCCAGCTCACGAGCGACAGGGGGAGATACGCAGTATTTT
- | - | TRBJ1-5 | TRBV2 | CASVAEGWGGDQPQHF | TGTGCCAGCGTGGCGGAGGGTTGGGGGGGCGATCAGCCCCAGCATTTT
- | TRBD1 | TRBJ2-7 | TRBV6-1 | CASRPDRGEQYF | TGTGCCAGCAGACCTGACAGGGGCGAGCAGTACTTC
- | - | TRBJ1-6 | TRBV11-2 | CASSLDAPPWGNSPLHF | TGTGCCAGCAGCTTAGATGCACCGCCGTGGGGTAATTCACCCCTCCACTTT
- | - | TRBJ2-1 | TRBV27 | CAIRRRGAINEQFF | TGTGCCATCCGCCGCAGGGGGGCGATCAATGAGCAGTTCTTC
few | TRBD1 | TRBJ1-2 | TRBV6-1 | CASRWTGIGYGYTF | TGTGCCAGCAGATGGACAGGGATCGGGTATGGCTACACCTTC
- | TRBD2 | TRBJ2-3 | TRBV27 | CASSPGGTSGSGTQYF | TGTGCCAGCAGTCCGGGAGGGACTAGCGGGAGCGGTACGCAGTATTTT
- | - | TRBJ1-3 | TRBV14 | CASSQVNGNTIYF | TGTGCCAGCAGCCAGGTCAATGGAAACACCATATATTTT
few | - | TRBJ2-7 | TRBV27 | CASSLGYEQYF | TGTGCCAGCAGCCTAGGGTACGAGCAGTACTTC
- | - | TRBJ1-4 | TRBV27 | CASSPLGQFIATNEKLFF | TGTGCCAGCAGTCCCCTCGGACAGTTTATAGCAACTAATGAAAAACTGTTTTTT